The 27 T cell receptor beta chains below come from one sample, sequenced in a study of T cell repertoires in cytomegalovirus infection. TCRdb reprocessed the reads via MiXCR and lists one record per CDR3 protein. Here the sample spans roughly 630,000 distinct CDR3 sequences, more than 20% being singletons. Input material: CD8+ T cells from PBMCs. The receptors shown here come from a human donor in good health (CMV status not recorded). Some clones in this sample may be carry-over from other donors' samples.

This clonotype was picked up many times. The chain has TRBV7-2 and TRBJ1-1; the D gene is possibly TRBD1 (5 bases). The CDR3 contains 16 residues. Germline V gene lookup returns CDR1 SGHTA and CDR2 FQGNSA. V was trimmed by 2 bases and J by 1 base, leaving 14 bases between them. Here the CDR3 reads CASSLTGGIENTEAFF. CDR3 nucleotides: TGTGCCAGCAGCTTAACGGGGGGGATAGAGAACACTGAAGCTTTCTTT.

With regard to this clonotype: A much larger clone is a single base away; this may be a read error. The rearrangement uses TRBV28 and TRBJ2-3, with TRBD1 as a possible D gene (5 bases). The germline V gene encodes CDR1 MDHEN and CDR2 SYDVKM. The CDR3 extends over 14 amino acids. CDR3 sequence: CANSPDSLTDTQYF. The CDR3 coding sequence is TGTGCCAACAGTCCCGACAGCCTCACAGATACGCAGTATTTT.

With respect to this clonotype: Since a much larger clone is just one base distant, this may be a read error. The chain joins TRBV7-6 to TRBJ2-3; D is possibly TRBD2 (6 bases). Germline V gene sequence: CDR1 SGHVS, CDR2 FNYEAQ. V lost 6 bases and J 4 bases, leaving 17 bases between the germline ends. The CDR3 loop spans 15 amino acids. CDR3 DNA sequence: TGTGCCAGCAGGCGACTAGTGGGGGTGGCAGATACGCAGTATTTT. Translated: CASRRLVGVADTQYF.

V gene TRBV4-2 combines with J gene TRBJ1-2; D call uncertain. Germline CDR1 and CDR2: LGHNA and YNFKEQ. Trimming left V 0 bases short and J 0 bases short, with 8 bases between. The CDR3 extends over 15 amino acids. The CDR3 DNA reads TGTGCCAGCAGCCAAGAAGCGGCAACTAACTATGGCTACACCTTC. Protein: CASSQEAATNYGYTF.

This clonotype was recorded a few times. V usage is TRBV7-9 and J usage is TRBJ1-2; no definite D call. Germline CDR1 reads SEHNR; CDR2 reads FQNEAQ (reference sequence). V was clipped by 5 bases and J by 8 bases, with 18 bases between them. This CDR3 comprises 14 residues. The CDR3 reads CASSPPPEAEGYTF. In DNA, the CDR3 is TGTGCCAGCAGCCCCCCTCCCGAAGCCGAGGGCTACACCTTC.

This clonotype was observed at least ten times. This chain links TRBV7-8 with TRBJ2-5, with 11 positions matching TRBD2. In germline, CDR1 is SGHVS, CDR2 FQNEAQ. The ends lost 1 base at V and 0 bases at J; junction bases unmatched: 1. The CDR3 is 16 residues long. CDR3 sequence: CASSLGTSGYQETQYF. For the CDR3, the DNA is TGTGCCAGCAGCTTAGGGACTAGCGGGTACCAAGAGACCCAGTACTTC.

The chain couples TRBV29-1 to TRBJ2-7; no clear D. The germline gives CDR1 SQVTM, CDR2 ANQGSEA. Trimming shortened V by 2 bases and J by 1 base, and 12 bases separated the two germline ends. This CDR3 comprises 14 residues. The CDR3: CSVESRAESYEQYF. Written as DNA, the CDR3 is TGCAGCGTTGAATCCCGCGCTGAGTCCTACGAGCAGTACTTC.

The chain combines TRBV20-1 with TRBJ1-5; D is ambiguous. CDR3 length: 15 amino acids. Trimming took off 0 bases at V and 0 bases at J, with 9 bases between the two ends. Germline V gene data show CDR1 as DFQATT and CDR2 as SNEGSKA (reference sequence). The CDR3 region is CSARDPRISNQPQHF. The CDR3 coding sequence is TGCAGTGCTAGAGATCCAAGGATTAGCAATCAGCCCCAGCATTTT.

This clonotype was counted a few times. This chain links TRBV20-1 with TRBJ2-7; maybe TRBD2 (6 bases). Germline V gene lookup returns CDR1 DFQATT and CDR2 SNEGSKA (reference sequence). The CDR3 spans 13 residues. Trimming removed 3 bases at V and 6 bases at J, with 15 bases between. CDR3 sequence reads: CSASRRGSSEQYV. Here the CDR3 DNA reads TGCAGTGCTAGTCGTCGGGGGTCTAGCGAGCAGTACGTC.

CDR3 region: CSARDLRAPRPTDTQYF. Written as DNA, the CDR3 is TGCAGTGCTAGAGATCTAAGGGCCCCTCGACCCACAGATACGCAGTATTTT. The chain carries TRBV20-1 and TRBJ2-3; unclear D gene. This CDR3 is 17 amino acids long. V was trimmed by 0 bases and J by 2 bases, leaving 18 bases between them. From germline, CDR1 is DFQATT and CDR2 SNEGSKA (reference sequence).

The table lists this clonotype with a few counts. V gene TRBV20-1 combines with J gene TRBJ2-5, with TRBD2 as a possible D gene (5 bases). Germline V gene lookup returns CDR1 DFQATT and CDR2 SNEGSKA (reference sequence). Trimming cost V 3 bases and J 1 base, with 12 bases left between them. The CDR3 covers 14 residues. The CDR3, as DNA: TGCAGTGCTAGGGCTGAGAGGGTCCAAGAGACCCAGTACTTC. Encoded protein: CSARAERVQETQYF.

The DNA of the CDR3 is TGTGCCAGCAGTCTCTCGACTAGCGGGGGGGCCGCAGATACGCAGTATTTT. Translating it yields CASSLSTSGGAADTQYF. This chain links TRBV28 with TRBJ2-3, with 14 bases that match TRBD2. The CDR3 is 17 residues long. After removal of 5 bases from V and 4 bases from J, the junction contained 8 bases not matched to a gene. Germline V lookup: CDR1 MDHEN, CDR2 SYDVKM.

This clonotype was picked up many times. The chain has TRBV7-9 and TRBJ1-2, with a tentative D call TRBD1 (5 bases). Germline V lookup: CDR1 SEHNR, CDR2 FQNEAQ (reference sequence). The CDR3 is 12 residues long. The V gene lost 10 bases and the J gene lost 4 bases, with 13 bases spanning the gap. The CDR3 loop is CATEGQGYGYTF. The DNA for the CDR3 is TGTGCCACCGAGGGGCAAGGCTATGGCTACACCTTC.

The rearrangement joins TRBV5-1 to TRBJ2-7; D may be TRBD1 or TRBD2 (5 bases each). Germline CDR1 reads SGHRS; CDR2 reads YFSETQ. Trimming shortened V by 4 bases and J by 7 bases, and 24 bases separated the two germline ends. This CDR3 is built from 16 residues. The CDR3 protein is CASSLFTGTDPGEQYV. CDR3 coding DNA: TGCGCCAGCAGCCTCTTTACCGGGACGGATCCTGGGGAGCAGTACGTC.

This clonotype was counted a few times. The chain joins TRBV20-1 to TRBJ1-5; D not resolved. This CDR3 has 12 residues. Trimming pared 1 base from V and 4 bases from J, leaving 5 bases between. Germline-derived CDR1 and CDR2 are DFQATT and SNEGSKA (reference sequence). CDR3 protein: CSARGDNQPQHF. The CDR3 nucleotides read TGCAGTGCTAGAGGGGATAATCAGCCCCAGCATTTT.

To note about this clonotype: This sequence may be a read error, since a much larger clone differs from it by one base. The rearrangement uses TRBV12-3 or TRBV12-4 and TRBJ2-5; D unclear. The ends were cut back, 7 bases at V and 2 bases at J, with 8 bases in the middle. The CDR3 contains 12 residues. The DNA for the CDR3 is TGTGCCAGCAACACCCTTCAAGAGACCCAGTACTTC. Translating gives CASNTLQETQYF.

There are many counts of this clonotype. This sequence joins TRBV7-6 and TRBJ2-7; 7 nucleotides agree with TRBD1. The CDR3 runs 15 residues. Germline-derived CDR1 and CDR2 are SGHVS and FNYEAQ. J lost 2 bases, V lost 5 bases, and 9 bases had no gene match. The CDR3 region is CASSLGTVAAYEQYF. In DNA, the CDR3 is TGTGCCAGCAGCCTTGGGACAGTGGCGGCCTACGAGCAGTACTTC. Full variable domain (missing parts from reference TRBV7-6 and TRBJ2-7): GAGVSQSPRYKVTKRGQDVALRCDPISGHVSLYWYRQALGQGPEFLTYFNYEAQQDKSGLPNDRFSAERPEGSISTLTIQRTEQRDSAMYRCASSLGTVAAYEQYFGPGTRLTVT.

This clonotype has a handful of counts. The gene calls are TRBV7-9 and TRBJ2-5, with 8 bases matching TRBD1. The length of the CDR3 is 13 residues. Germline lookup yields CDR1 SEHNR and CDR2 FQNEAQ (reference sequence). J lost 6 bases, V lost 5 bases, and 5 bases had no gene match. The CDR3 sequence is CASSVNRGKTQYF. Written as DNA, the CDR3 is TGTGCCAGCAGCGTGAACAGGGGGAAGACCCAGTACTTC.

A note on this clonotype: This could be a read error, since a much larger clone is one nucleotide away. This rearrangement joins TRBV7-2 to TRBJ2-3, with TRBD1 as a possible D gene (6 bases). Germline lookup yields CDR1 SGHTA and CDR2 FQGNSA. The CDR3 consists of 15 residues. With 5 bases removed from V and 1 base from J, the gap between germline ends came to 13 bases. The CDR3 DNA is TGTGCCAGCAGCGCACAGGGTATTGGCACAGATACGCAGTATTTT. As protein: CASSAQGIGTDTQYF.

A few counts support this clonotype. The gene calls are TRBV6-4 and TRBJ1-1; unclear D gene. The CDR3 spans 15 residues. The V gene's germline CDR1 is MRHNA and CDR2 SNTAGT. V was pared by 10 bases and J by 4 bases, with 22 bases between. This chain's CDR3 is CATLPVAGLVTEAFF. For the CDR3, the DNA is TGTGCCACCCTTCCGGTTGCAGGTTTGGTCACTGAAGCTTTCTTT.

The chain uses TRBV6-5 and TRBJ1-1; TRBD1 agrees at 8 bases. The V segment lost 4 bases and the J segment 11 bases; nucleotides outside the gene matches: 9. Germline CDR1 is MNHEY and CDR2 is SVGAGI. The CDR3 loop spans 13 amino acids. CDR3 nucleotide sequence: TGTGCCAGCAGTTCAGGGGGCCAGAGGAAGGCTTTCTTT. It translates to CASSSGGQRKAFF.

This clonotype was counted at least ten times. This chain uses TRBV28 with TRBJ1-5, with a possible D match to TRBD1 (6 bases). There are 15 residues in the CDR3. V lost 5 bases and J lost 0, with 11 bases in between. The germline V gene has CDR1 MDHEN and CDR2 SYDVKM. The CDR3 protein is CASSPQGNSNQPQHF. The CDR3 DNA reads TGTGCCAGCAGTCCTCAGGGGAATAGCAATCAGCCCCAGCATTTT.

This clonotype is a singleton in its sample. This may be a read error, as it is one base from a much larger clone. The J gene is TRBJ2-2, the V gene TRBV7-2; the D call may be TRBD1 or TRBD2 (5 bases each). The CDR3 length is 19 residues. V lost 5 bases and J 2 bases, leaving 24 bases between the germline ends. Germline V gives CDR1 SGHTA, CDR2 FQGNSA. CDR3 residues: CASSLIRPAVRGNTGELFF. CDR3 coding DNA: TGTGCCAGCAGCCTAATACGACCAGCGGTCCGGGGCAACACCGGGGAGCTGTTTTTT. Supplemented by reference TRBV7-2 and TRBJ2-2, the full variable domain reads GAGVSQSPSNKVTEKGKDVELRCDPISGHTALYWYRQSLGQGLEFLIYFQGNSAPDKSGLPSDRFSAERTGGSVSTLTIQRTQQEDSAVYLCASSLIRPAVRGNTGELFFGEGSRLTVL.

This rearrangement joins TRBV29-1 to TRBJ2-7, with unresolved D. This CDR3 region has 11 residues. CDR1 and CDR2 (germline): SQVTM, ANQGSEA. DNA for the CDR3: TGCAGCATTGACGAGGAGTGGGAGCAGTACGTC. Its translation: CSIDEEWEQYV.

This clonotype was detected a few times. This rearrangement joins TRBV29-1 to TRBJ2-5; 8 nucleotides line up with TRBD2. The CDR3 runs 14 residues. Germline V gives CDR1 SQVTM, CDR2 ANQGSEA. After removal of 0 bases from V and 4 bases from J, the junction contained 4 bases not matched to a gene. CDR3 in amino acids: CSVEEPGGGETQYF. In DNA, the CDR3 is TGCAGCGTTGAAGAGCCCGGGGGGGGAGAGACCCAGTACTTC.

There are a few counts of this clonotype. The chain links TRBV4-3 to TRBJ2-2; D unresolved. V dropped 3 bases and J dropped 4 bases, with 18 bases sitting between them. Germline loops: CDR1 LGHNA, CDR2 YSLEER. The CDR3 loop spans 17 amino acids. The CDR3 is CASSHPRPASSTGELFF. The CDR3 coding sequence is TGCGCCAGCAGCCACCCCCGCCCGGCTTCGAGCACCGGGGAGCTGTTTTTT.

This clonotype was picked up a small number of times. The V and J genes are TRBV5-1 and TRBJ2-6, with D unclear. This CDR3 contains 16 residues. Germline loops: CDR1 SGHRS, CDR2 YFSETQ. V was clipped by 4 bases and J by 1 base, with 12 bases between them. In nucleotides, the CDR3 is TGCGCCAGCAGCCCAAGCCCTGGGTCTGGGGCCAACGTCCTGACTTTC. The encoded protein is CASSPSPGSGANVLTF.